This T cell receptor beta chain was profiled in a study of blood T cell repertoires in COVID-19. For the study at large: There were acute and convalescent COVID-19 samples, and they came from the United States, Italy and Spain.

The data were produced by immunoSEQ multiplex PCR, yet TCRdb's version contains in-frame clones alone and is incomplete. The data hold about 260,000 clones, with around 86% observed a single time. From germline, CDR1 is ENHRY and CDR2 SYGVKD. J lost 0 bases, V lost 11 bases, and 2 bases had no gene match. The CDR3 length is 13 residues. The sequenced material came from peripheral blood. This TCR was recovered from a man aged 40-49 years who had recovered from COVID-19. The J gene is TRBJ2-1, the V gene TRBV10-3; 9 positions match TRBD2. The CDR3 loop reads CAVSGSSYNEQFF. The DNA for the CDR3 is TGTGCCGTTAGCGGGAGCTCCTACAATGAGCAGTTCTTC.